Presented here are 27 T cell receptor beta chains from one specimen sequenced in a study of shared clonotypes between healthy human individuals. Naive CD8 isolation took CD45RO-negative cells positively selected for CCR7 and excluded terminally differentiated effector memory CD45RA+ cells. Profiled with immunoSEQ multiplex PCR; TCRdb holds only in-frame clones, not every one. The data contain about 2.1 million clones, just over 90% of them seen just once; the ten biggest clones take up more than 1.5%. The sample comprised naive CD8+ T cells from PBMCs. The receptor set was obtained from a young man in good health. Some clones in this sample may be carry-over from other donors' samples.

On this clone itself: This specimen includes other DNA sequences encoding the same CDR3. The chain carries TRBV6-1 and TRBJ1-5; unclear D gene. CDR3 length: 14 amino acids. Trimming pared 2 bases from V and 0 bases from J, leaving 5 bases between. Germline CDR1 is MNHNS and CDR2 is SASEGT. The CDR3 DNA follows: TGTGCCAGCAGTGAATGGAGTAGCAATCAGCCCCAGCATTTT. Protein sequence: CASSEWSSNQPQHF.

The chain has TRBV29-1 and TRBJ2-3, with a possible D match to TRBD1 (6 bases). The CDR3 is 16 residues long. Per the germline V gene, CDR1 is SQVTM and CDR2 is ANQGSEA. V dropped 5 bases and J dropped 1 base, with 19 bases sitting between them. CDR3 DNA: TGCAGCGTTCACCAGGGACACAATATGGGCACAGATACGCAGTATTTT. Translating gives CSVHQGHNMGTDTQYF.

The V call is TRBV21-1, the J call TRBJ1-5; the table names TRBD1, a call not compared with the DNA. TRBV21-1 is a documented pseudogene. The CDR3 contains 16 residues. CDR3: CASSKGGQGSNQPQHF. The CDR3 DNA reads TGTGCCAGCAGCAAAGGGGGACAGGGCAGCAATCAGCCCCAGCATTTT.

The rearrangement joins TRBV7-2 to TRBJ2-1, with D unresolved. V was shortened by 3 bases and J by 9 bases, with 12 bases between the two germline ends. Germline CDR1 SGHTA, CDR2 FQGNSA. The CDR3 consists of 13 residues. CDR3 DNA sequence: TGTGCCAGCAGCTTTGGCTCCGTAGGTGAGCAGTTCTTC. Amino acids: CASSFGSVGEQFF.

V and J are TRBV27 and TRBJ2-1; D possibly corresponds to TRBD1 (5 bases). With 5 bases removed from V and 7 bases from J, the gap between germline ends came to 12 bases. The germline CDR1 and CDR2 sequences are MNHEY and SMNVEV (reference sequence). The CDR3 spans 13 residues. CDR3 in amino acids: CASSPDIWNEQFF. The CDR3 bases are TGTGCCAGCAGTCCGGACATTTGGAATGAGCAGTTCTTC.

The genes are TRBV2 and TRBJ2-5; 11 nucleotides match TRBD1. The V segment lost 10 bases and the J segment 4 bases; nucleotides outside the gene matches: 5. CDR1 is SNHLY and CDR2 is FYNNEI in the germline V gene. The CDR3 length is 13 residues. CDR3: CAMRTGGPETQYF. CDR3 sequence (DNA): TGTGCCATGCGGACAGGGGGCCCAGAGACCCAGTACTTC.

J is TRBJ1-5 and V is TRBV6-1; 7 positions agree with TRBD1. The length of the CDR3 is 15 residues. V lost 0 bases and J lost 7; bases outside the gene matches: 6. Germline V gives CDR1 MNHNS, CDR2 SASEGT. DNA of the CDR3: TGTGCCAGCAGTGAAGCGGCCAGGGGGGGGCAGCCCCAGCATTTT. This translates into CASSEAARGGQPQHF.

This clone has just one count. The gene calls are TRBV19 and TRBJ1-2; D remains unclear. The CDR3 contains 10 residues. The V and J ends lost 8 bases and 8 bases respectively, with 9 bases between them. Germline CDR1 reads LNHDA; CDR2 reads SQIVND (reference sequence). The DNA of the CDR3 is TGTGCCAGTTGGAGGACGGGCTACACCTTC. Encoded protein: CASWRTGYTF.

With regard to this clone: At the DNA level, this CDR3 is encoded by other sequences in the same sample as well. The genes are TRBV29-1 and TRBJ1-2; no clear D. The CDR3 spans 11 residues. V lost 3 bases and J 4 bases, leaving 6 bases between the germline ends. The germline V gene encodes CDR1 SQVTM and CDR2 ANQGSEA. CDR3 residues: CSVDGGYGYTF. The CDR3 nucleotides read TGCAGCGTTGATGGAGGCTATGGCTACACCTTC. The variable domain in full, completed from reference TRBV29-1 and TRBJ1-2, reads SAVISQKPSRDICQRGTSLTIQCQVDSQVTMMFWYRQQPGQSLTLIATANQGSEATYESGFVIDKFPISRPNLTFSTLTVSNMSPEDSSIYLCSVDGGYGYTFGSGTRLTVV.

This clone was observed a single time. The chain carries TRBV25-1 and TRBJ2-1; D remains ambiguous. Germline V gene lookup returns CDR1 MGHDK and CDR2 SYGVNS. V lost 8 bases and J lost 7, with 9 bases in between. The CDR3 spans 11 residues. CDR3 sequence: CASRAGNEQFF. The CDR3 DNA follows: TGTGCCAGCCGCGCCGGTAATGAGCAGTTCTTC. Variable domain in full (rest from reference TRBV25-1 and TRBJ2-1): EADIYQTPRYLVIGTGKKITLECSQTMGHDKMYWYQQDPGMELHLIHYSYGVNSTEKGDLSSESTVSRIRTEHFPLTLESARPSHTSQYLCASRAGNEQFFGPGTRLTVL.

The chain joins TRBV5-4 to TRBJ2-1; D is unclear. Germline assignment: CDR1 SGHNT and CDR2 YYREEE (reference sequence). The CDR3 sequence is 14 residues long. The V and J ends lost 5 bases and 0 bases respectively, with 9 bases between them. CDR3 amino acids: CASSFYGSYNEQFF. In DNA, the CDR3 is TGTGCCAGCAGTTTCTATGGCTCCTACAATGAGCAGTTCTTC.

The chain couples TRBV2 to TRBJ1-2, with TRBD1 matching 7 bases. The CDR3 extends over 15 amino acids. J was trimmed by 4 bases and V by 5 bases; bases with no gene match: 10. Germline V gene sequence: CDR1 SNHLY, CDR2 FYNNEI. The DNA for the CDR3 is TGTGCCAGCAGTTACTCGCAGGGGGTAATCTATGGCTACACCTTC. Its translation: CASSYSQGVIYGYTF. Supplemented by reference TRBV2 and TRBJ1-2, the full variable domain reads EPEVTQTPSHQVTQMGQEVILRCVPISNHLYFYWYRQILGQKVEFLVSFYNNEISEKSEIFDDQFSVERPDGSNFTLKIRSTKLEDSAMYFCASSYSQGVIYGYTFGSGTRLTVV.

The chain links TRBV9 to TRBJ2-1; the match to TRBD2 covers 14 bases. Trimming at V came to 0 bases and at J to 6 bases, leaving 8 bases not matched to a gene. This CDR3 has 18 amino acids. Germline-derived CDR1 and CDR2 are SGDLS and YYNGEE. CDR3 loop: CASSVEGLAGDPGNEQFF. The CDR3, as DNA: TGTGCCAGCAGCGTAGAGGGACTAGCGGGAGACCCGGGCAATGAGCAGTTCTTC.

This chain connects TRBV13 to TRBJ2-2; D perhaps matches TRBD2 (5 bases). Between the trimmed V and J ends, which lost 10 bases and 6 bases, there was a span of 9 bases. The CDR3 has 11 residues. CDR1 and CDR2 from the germline V gene are PRHDT and FYEKMQ (reference sequence). CDR3 sequence reads: CATGGAGELFF. CDR3 bases: TGTGCCACCGGAGGCGCCGGGGAGCTGTTTTTT.

This clone appeared a single time. J is TRBJ2-3 and V is TRBV19, with D unclear. V shed 1 base and J shed 1 base, with 6 bases lying between them. The CDR3 sequence is 14 residues long. Germline assignment: CDR1 LNHDA and CDR2 SQIVND (reference sequence). The DNA for the CDR3 is TGTGCCAGTAGTATAGGTGGGGGCACAGATACGCAGTATTTT. Protein product: CASSIGGGTDTQYF.

This clone showed up just once. The V gene is TRBV11-2, the J gene TRBJ2-4, with 7 bases matching TRBD2. The V segment lost 1 base and the J segment 0 bases; nucleotides outside the gene matches: 12. Germline V gene lookup returns CDR1 SGHAT and CDR2 FQNNGV. This CDR3 has 19 residues. The DNA of the CDR3 is TGTGCCAGCAGCTTAGTCGGTAGCGGGTATAATTTAGCCAAAAACATTCAGTACTTC. Its translation: CASSLVGSGYNLAKNIQYF.

This chain joins TRBV27 and TRBJ2-6, with a tentative D call TRBD1 (5 bases). Germline V lookup: CDR1 MNHEY, CDR2 SMNVEV (reference sequence). V dropped 6 bases and J dropped 1 base, with 16 bases sitting between them. The CDR3 sequence is 17 residues long. In nucleotides, the CDR3 is TGTGCCAGCAGGTTTGCAGGGCTGAGTTCTGGGGCCAACGTCCTGACTTTC. Protein product: CASRFAGLSSGANVLTF.

The rearrangement joins TRBV7-8 to TRBJ2-7; TRBD2 matches at 7 bases. The germline V gene has CDR1 SGHVS and CDR2 FQNEAQ. J was trimmed by 5 bases and V by 5 bases; bases with no gene match: 12. The CDR3 is made up of 15 amino acids. The CDR3 DNA reads TGTGCCAGCAGCCTCAATGGGGTGGCGGGAGACGAGCAGTACTTC. Protein product: CASSLNGVAGDEQYF.

The chain has TRBV19 and TRBJ1-1; D might be TRBD1 (6 bases). The CDR3 length is 15 residues. Germline loops: CDR1 LNHDA, CDR2 SQIVND (reference sequence). Trimming took off 6 bases at V and 3 bases at J, with 17 bases between the two ends. Here the CDR3 reads CASRLSSGGDTEAFF. Here the CDR3 DNA reads TGTGCCAGTAGACTCAGCTCTGGGGGCGACACTGAAGCTTTCTTT.

This chain connects TRBV11-2 to TRBJ2-7; weak D call: TRBD2 (5 bases). This CDR3 comprises 15 residues. The V end was cut by 3 bases, the J end by 7 bases, with 19 bases between. The germline V gene has CDR1 SGHAT and CDR2 FQNNGV. The DNA of the CDR3 is TGTGCCAGCAGCTTGGACGGACTCCTGACGGAGGAGCAGTACTTC. The encoded protein is CASSLDGLLTEEQYF.

This clone has just one count. The V gene is TRBV7-9, the J gene TRBJ2-7, with 9 nucleotides matching TRBD2. The V gene end was trimmed by 5 bases and the J gene end by 7 bases; junction bases not matched to a gene: 6. The CDR3 contains 13 residues. Germline V gene lookup returns CDR1 SEHNR and CDR2 FQNEAQ (reference sequence). The CDR3 sequence: CASSEGLAREQYF. The CDR3 DNA is TGTGCCAGCAGCGAAGGACTAGCGCGGGAGCAGTACTTC. The full variable domain, rest sourced from reference TRBV7-9 and TRBJ2-7, is DTGVSQNPRHKITKRGQNVTFRCDPISEHNRLYWYRQTLGQGPEFLTYFQNEAQLEKSRLLSDRFSAERPKGSFSTLEIQRTEQGDSAMYLCASSEGLAREQYFGPGTRLTVT.

The chain uses TRBV7-8 and TRBJ2-7; the match to TRBD2 covers 12 bases. This CDR3 is built from 15 residues. Germline V gives CDR1 SGHVS, CDR2 FQNEAQ. After removal of 5 bases from V and 3 bases from J, the junction contained 5 bases not matched to a gene. The CDR3 region has the DNA TGTGCCAGCAGCCCGCGGACTAGCGGGAACTACGAGCAGTACTTC. Amino acids: CASSPRTSGNYEQYF.

In DNA, the CDR3 is TGTGCCTGGGAGCTAGGAATTTCGGAGGGCCCTCGGAACACTGAAGCTTTCTTT. It is translated as CAWELGISEGPRNTEAFF. The chain links TRBV30 to TRBJ1-1; D call uncertain. The germline V gene has CDR1 GTSNPN and CDR2 SVGIG (reference sequence). The V end lost 5 bases, the J end lost 1 base, and 26 bases lay between the germline ends. CDR3 size: 18 residues.

In this sample, this clone turned up once. The gene calls are TRBV5-4 and TRBJ2-7; 11 nucleotides agree with TRBD1. In germline, CDR1 is SGHNT, CDR2 YYREEE (reference sequence). V lost 4 bases and J lost 3; bases outside the gene matches: 0. The CDR3 has 13 amino acids. The CDR3 nucleotides read TGTGCCAGCAGCGGGACAGGGGGCTACGAGCAGTACTTC. It encodes CASSGTGGYEQYF.

The chain recombines TRBV9 with TRBJ2-1; TRBD1 matches 9 bases. V lost 3 bases, J lost 2 bases, and 12 bases stayed unmatched. Germline CDR1 SGDLS, CDR2 YYNGEE. The CDR3 length is 18 residues. The CDR3 DNA is TGTGCCAGCAGCGCACCCCTTGAGGGACAGGGCCCCTACAATGAGCAGTTCTTC. Translation: CASSAPLEGQGPYNEQFF.

The rearrangement uses TRBV5-1 and TRBJ2-2; D gene ambiguous. The germline V and J ends were trimmed by 4 bases and 7 bases, with 11 bases remaining between them. Germline assignment: CDR1 SGHRS and CDR2 YFSETQ. The CDR3 sequence is 13 residues long. The CDR3 region is CASSPAPGGELFF. CDR3 bases: TGCGCCAGCAGCCCAGCCCCGGGCGGGGAGCTGTTTTTT.

This chain connects TRBV7-2 to TRBJ2-5; 7 bases agree with TRBD2. This CDR3 is 13 amino acids long. Per the germline V gene, CDR1 is SGHTA and CDR2 is FQGNSA. J was trimmed by 1 base and V by 9 bases; bases with no gene match: 5. The CDR3 nucleotides read TGTGCCAGTCGGGGAGGGGTCCAAGAGACCCAGTACTTC. Translation: CASRGGVQETQYF.